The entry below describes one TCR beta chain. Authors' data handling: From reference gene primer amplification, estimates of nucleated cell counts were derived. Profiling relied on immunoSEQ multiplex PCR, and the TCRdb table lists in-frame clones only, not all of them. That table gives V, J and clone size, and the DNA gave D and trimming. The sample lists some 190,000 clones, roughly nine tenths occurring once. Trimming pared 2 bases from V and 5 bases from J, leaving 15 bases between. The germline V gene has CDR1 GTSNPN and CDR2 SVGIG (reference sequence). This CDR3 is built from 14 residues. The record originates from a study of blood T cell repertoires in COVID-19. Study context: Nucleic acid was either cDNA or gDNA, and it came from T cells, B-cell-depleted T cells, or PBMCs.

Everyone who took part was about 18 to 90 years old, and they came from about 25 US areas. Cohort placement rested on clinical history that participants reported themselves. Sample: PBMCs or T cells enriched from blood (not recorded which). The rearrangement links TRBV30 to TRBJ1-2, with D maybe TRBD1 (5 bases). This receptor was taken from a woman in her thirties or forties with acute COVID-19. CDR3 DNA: TGTGCCTGGAGTTTAACTTCCACAGGATATGGCTACACCTTC. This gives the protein CAWSLTSTGYGYTF. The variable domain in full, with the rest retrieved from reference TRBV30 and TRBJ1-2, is SQTIHQWPATLVQPVGSPLSLECTVEGTSNPNLYWYRQAAGRGLQLLFYSVGIGQISSEVPQNLSASRPQDRQFILSSKKLLLSDSGFYLCAWSLTSTGYGYTFGSGTRLTVV.